This T cell receptor (beta chain) appears in the sequencing data of a study of blood T cell repertoires in COVID-19. Original methodology: Estimated nucleated cell counts came from reference gene primer amplification. Sequencing used immunoSEQ multiplex PCR; TCRdb keeps in-frame clones, though not all of them. The V and J calls and clone size were taken over from that table, and D and trimming were inferred from the DNA. The data show 200,000 to 250,000 clones, with more than 65% seen just once and around 3.5% held by the top ten. After removal of 4 bases from V and 0 bases from J, the junction contained 11 bases not matched to a gene. Per the germline V gene, CDR1 is SGDLS and CDR2 is YYNGEE. The CDR3 is 18 amino acids.

The chain couples TRBV9 to TRBJ2-2; TRBD2 matches at 8 bases. This clonotype originated in a woman of 80 years or more with acute or convalescent COVID-19. The sequenced sample consisted of peripheral blood. CDR3 bases: TGTGCCAGCAGCCCCCGGGGAGCGGGGGTGGCGAACACCGGGGAGCTGTTTTTT. It is translated as CASSPRGAGVANTGELFF.